This T cell receptor beta chain was identified in a study of OX40 agonist ivuxolimab in advanced cancers. Study conclusions and caveats: CD8+ T cells were the subset that, on average, had more expanded clones than CD4+.

The CDR3 is made up of 15 amino acids. Trimming took 1 base from V and 1 from J, leaving 7 bases between them. Germline V CDR1 and CDR2: LNHNV, YYDKDF (reference sequence). This clone appeared once. The antigen is undetermined. Assay used: immunoSEQ multiplex PCR; TCRdb lists only in-frame clones, some missing. The sample holds more than 15,000 clones, roughly 90% seen once. Sample: CD4+ or CD8+ T cells sorted from blood, taken in a trial of the OX40 agonist ivuxolimab. J is TRBJ2-2 and V is TRBV15; D call uncertain. This sequence was found in an adult with an advanced solid tumor such as melanoma, head and neck, liver or kidney cancer. For the CDR3, the DNA is TGTGCCACCAGCAGAGGATCGGTGAACACCGGGGAGCTGTTTTTT. This codes for CATSRGSVNTGELFF. Supplemented by reference TRBV15 and TRBJ2-2, the full variable domain reads DAMVIQNPRYQVTQFGKPVTLSCSQTLNHNVMYWYQQKSSQAPKLLFHYYDKDFNNEADTPDNFQSRRPNTSFCFLDIRSPGLGDTAMYLCATSRGSVNTGELFFGEGSRLTVL.